Listed below are T cell receptor beta chains from one sample, sequenced in a study of graft-versus-host responses after intestinal transplantation. Profiled with immunoSEQ multiplex PCR; TCRdb holds only in-frame clones, not every one. The repertoire holds around 130,000 clones, with around nine tenths as singletons. Their cognate antigens are unknown. Material: unstimulated CD4+ T cells sorted from spleen or lymph node cells, obtained before intestinal transplant. The receptors originated from a human donor who received an intestinal transplant. The CDR3 runs from the conserved cysteine through the conserved F or W. Clone size is given for some rows only: seen once, a few or many times, or a class if the clone is expanded.

V,size,J,CDR3
TRBV11-2,-,TRBJ2-3,CASSLGSGLEDTQYF
TRBV10-2,-,TRBJ2-1,CASSRTSGGLNEQFF
TRBV4-1,-,TRBJ2-7,CASSQDRAVTYEQYF
TRBV6-1,-,TRBJ2-7,CASSGFYEQYF
TRBV7-9,once,TRBJ1-5,CASSPTGSQPQHF
TRBV2,once,TRBJ2-5,CASRGQNQETQYF
TRBV4-2,-,TRBJ2-1,CASSQEQGSPRLAANVVDEQFF
TRBV19,once,TRBJ1-6,CASKARGGNNSPLHF
TRBV29-1,-,TRBJ1-5,CSVGDSNQPQHF
TRBV19,-,TRBJ1-5,CASSIVGGPNQPQHF
TRBV7-2,few,TRBJ2-7,CASSRTGHEQYF
TRBV15,once,TRBJ2-7,CATSRDGLYEQYF
TRBV7-9,-,TRBJ2-5,CASSLGWPAGLAVQETQYF
TRBV18,-,TRBJ1-2,CASSPGQGSYGYTF
TRBV18,-,TRBJ1-2,CASSPSNYGYTF
TRBV6-1,-,TRBJ1-1,CASSEYRGPSEAFF
TRBV11-2,-,TRBJ2-3,CASSPLIPGPDTQYF
TRBV27,-,TRBJ1-2,CASSRRRNLYGYTF
TRBV2,once,TRBJ1-1,CASRPREQGAEAFF
TRBV19,-,TRBJ1-2,CASTRQGSGGYTF
TRBV20-1,-,TRBJ1-1,CSAANTEAFF
TRBV6-5,-,TRBJ2-3,CASSYWHSSTDTQYF
TRBV27,-,TRBJ1-6,CATPTPGHNSPLHF
TRBV2,-,TRBJ1-3,CASSPPPGNTIYF
TRBV18,-,TRBJ2-5,CAAGGYQETQYF
TRBV2,-,TRBJ1-2,CASSGGSYGYTF
TRBV5-6,-,TRBJ1-6,CASSSRDKRLTLHF
TRBV6-5,-,TRBJ1-5,CASSGTGRQPQHF
TRBV5-1,-,TRBJ2-2,CASSLAWVSSAGELFF
TRBV11-2,-,TRBJ2-1,CASSLVTGGPRNEQFF
TRBV27,-,TRBJ1-2,CASSLSRGGGYTF
TRBV29-1,-,TRBJ1-1,CSVEARATNTEAFF
TRBV30,-,TRBJ1-5,CAWSGQAGDNQPQHF
TRBV4-1,-,TRBJ2-1,CASSQANRGTIRNNEQFF
TRBV5-4,-,-,CASSLRTGFGGYEQYF
TRBV30,-,TRBJ2-7,CAGVRAGRGREQYF
TRBV5-1,-,TRBJ1-2,CASSFTNYGYTF
TRBV11-1,few,TRBJ2-7,CASSPGTSGSYEQYF
TRBV10-1,-,TRBJ2-3,CASKGQATDTQYF
TRBV2,-,TRBJ2-3,CATAGSNTDTQYF
TRBV11-1,-,TRBJ1-1,CASSVVFRGRAFF
TRBV5-1,-,TRBJ1-2,CASSLALFLDRGYGYTF
TRBV5-6,-,TRBJ2-7,CASSSGTGFYEQYF
TRBV6-1,-,TRBJ2-5,CASSEVGETQYF
TRBV7-9,-,TRBJ1-6,CASSEQGAPTNSPLHF
TRBV6-1,-,TRBJ1-4,CASRTTNEKLFF
TRBV7-8,-,TRBJ2-2,CASSGSSGGAHTGELFF
TRBV27,-,TRBJ2-7,CASSGGGTGDYYEQYF
TRBV30,-,TRBJ1-1,CAWSRGGETEAFF
TRBV6-5,-,TRBJ1-6,CASSGPIPHAF
TRBV7-9,-,TRBJ1-4,CASSNHPGPSTNEKLFF
TRBV7-8,-,TRBJ1-2,CASSLLSDAADSNYGYTF
TRBV5-1,-,TRBJ2-3,CASSLGQRIDTQYF
TRBV6-1,-,TRBJ1-4,CASGHFATNEKLFF
TRBV4-1,-,TRBJ1-1,CASSQGRDTEAFF
TRBV12-5,-,TRBJ1-1,CASGLGRGTEAFF
TRBV7-9,-,TRBJ2-1,CASSTAGYNEQFF
TRBV6-5,once,TRBJ1-2,CASSYAGGYTF
TRBV7-2,-,TRBJ1-3,CASSPGGTNGNTIYF